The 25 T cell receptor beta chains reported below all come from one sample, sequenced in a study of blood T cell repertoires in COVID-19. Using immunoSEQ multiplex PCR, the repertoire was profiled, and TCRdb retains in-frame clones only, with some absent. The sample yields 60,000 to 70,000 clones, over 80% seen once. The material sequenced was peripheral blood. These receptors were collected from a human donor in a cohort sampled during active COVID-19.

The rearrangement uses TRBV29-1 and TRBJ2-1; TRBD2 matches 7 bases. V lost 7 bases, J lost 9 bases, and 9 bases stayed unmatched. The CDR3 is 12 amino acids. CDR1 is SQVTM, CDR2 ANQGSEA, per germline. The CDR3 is CSAPGGGGEQFF. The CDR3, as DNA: TGCAGCGCCCCGGGCGGGGGTGGTGAGCAGTTCTTC.

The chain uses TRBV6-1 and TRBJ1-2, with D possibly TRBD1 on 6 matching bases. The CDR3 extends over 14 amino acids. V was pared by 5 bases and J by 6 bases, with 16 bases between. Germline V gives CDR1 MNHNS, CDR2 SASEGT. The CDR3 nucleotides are TGTGCCAGCAGTTTCGCCGGGACATCAGATGGCTACACCTTC. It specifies CASSFAGTSDGYTF.

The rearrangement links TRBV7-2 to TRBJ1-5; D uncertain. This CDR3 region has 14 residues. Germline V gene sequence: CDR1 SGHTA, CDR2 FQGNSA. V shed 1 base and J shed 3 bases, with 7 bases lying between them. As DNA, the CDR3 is TGTGCCAGCAGCTTAGAACAGACCAATCAGCCCCAGCATTTT. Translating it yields CASSLEQTNQPQHF.

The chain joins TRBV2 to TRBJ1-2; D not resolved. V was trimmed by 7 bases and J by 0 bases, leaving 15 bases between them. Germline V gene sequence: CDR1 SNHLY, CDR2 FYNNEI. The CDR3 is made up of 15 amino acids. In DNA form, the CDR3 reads TGTGCCAGCAAGAGGGAATCGGGATCTAACTATGGCTACACCTTC. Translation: CASKRESGSNYGYTF.

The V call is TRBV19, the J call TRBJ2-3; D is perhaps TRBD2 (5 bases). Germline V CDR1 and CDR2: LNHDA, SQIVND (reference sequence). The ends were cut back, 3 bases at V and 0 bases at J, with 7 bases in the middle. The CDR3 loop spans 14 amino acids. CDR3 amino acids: CASSMTISTDTQYF. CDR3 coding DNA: TGTGCCAGTAGTATGACTATTAGCACAGATACGCAGTATTTT.

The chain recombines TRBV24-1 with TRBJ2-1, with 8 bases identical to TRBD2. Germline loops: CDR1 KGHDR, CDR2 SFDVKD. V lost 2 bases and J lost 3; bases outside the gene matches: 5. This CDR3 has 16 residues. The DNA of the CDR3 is TGTGCCACCAGTGATTCGGGGGGGGGCTTCTACAATGAGCAGTTCTTC. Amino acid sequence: CATSDSGGGFYNEQFF.

The CDR3 region has the DNA TGCGCCAGCAGCCAAGGCCGGCAGGCTCGACATGGCTACACCTTC. Protein: CASSQGRQARHGYTF. The chain is built from TRBV4-3 and TRBJ1-2, with D hard to call. CDR1 and CDR2 (germline): LGHNA, YSLEER. The CDR3 length is 15 residues. Between the trimmed V and J ends, which lost 1 base and 6 bases, there was a span of 15 bases.

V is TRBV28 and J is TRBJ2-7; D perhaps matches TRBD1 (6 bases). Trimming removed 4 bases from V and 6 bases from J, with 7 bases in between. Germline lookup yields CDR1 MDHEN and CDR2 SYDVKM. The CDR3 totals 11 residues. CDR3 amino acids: CASSYRVEQYF. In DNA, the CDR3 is TGTGCCAGCAGTTACAGGGTCGAGCAGTACTTC.

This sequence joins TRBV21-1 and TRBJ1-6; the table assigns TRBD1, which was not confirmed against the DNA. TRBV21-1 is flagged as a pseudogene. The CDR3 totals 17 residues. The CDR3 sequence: CASSKVGAGPTNSPLHF. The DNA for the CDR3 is TGTGCCAGCAGCAAAGTGGGGGCAGGGCCAACTAATTCACCCCTCCACTTT.

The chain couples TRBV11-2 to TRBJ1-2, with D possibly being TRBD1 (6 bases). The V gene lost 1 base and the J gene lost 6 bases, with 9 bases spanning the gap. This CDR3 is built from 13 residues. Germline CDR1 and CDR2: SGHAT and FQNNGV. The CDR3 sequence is CASSLVRTDGYTF. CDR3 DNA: TGTGCCAGCAGCTTAGTGAGGACAGATGGCTACACCTTC. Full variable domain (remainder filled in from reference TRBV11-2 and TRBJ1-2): EAGVAQSPRYKIIEKRQSVAFWCNPISGHATLYWYQQILGQGPKLLIQFQNNGVVDDSQLPKDRFSAERLKGVDSTLKIQPAKLEDSAVYLCASSLVRTDGYTFGSGTRLTVV.

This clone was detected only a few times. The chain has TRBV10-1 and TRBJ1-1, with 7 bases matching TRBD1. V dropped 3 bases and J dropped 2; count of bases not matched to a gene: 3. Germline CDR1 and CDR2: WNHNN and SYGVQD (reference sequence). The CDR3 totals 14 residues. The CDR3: CASSERQGNTEAFF. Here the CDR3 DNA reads TGCGCCAGCAGTGAAAGACAGGGAAACACTGAAGCTTTCTTT.

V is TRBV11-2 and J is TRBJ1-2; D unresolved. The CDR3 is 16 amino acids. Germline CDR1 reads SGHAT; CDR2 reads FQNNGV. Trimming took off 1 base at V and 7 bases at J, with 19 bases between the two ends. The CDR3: CASSLGTRVGLRGYTF. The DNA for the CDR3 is TGTGCCAGCAGCTTAGGAACTAGGGTCGGATTGCGTGGCTACACCTTC.

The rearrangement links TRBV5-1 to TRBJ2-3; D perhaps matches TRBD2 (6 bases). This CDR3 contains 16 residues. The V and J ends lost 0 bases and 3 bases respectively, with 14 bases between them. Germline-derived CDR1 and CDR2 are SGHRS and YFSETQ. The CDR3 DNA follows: TGCGCCAGCAGCTTGGGGGCTAGCGTGACTACAGATACGCAGTATTTT. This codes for CASSLGASVTTDTQYF. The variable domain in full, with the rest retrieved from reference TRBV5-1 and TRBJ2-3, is KAGVTQTPRYLIKTRGQQVTLSCSPISGHRSVSWYQQTPGQGLQFLFEYFSETQRNKGNFPGRFSGRQFSNSRSEMNVSTLELGDSALYLCASSLGASVTTDTQYFGPGTRLTVL.

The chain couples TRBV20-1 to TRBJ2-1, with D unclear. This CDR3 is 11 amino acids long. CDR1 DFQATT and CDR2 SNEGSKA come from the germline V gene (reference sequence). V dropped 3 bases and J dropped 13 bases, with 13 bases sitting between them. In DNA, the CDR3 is TGCAGTGCTAGTTACGTAGACTCTCAGTTCTTC. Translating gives CSASYVDSQFF.

CDR3 nucleotides: TGTGCCAGCTCACCACCTAAGACAGGCACAGATACGCAGTATTTT. Protein product: CASSPPKTGTDTQYF. This chain links TRBV18 with TRBJ2-3, with D tentatively TRBD1 (5 bases). CDR1 and CDR2 from the germline V gene are KGHSH and LQKENI. V was pared by 0 bases and J by 1 base, with 8 bases between. The CDR3 runs to 15 residues.

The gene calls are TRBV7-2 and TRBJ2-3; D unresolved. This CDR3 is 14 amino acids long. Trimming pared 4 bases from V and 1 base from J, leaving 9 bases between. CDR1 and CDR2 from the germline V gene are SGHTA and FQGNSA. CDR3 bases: TGTGCCAGCAGCTCCCGGTTCGGCACAGATACGCAGTATTTT. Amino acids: CASSSRFGTDTQYF.

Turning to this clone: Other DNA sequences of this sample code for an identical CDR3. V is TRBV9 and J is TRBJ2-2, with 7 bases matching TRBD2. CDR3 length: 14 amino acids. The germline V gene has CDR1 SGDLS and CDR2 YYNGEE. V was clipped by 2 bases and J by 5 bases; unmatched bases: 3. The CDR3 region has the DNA TGTGCCAGCAGCGTTGGGGGAGGGACCGGGGAGCTGTTTTTT. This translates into CASSVGGGTGELFF.

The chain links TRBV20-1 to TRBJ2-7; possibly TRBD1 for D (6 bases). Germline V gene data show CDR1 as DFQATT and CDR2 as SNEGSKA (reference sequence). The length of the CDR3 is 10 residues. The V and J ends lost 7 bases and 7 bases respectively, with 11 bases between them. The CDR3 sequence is CSVQRGEQYF. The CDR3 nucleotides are TGCAGTGTCCAAAGGGGGGAGCAGTACTTC.

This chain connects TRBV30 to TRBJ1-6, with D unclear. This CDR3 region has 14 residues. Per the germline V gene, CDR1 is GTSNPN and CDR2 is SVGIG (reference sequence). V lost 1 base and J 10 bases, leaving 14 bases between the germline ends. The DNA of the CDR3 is TGTGCCTGGAGTGCGGTTCCAGGTGTATCACCCCTCCACTTT. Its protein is CAWSAVPGVSPLHF.

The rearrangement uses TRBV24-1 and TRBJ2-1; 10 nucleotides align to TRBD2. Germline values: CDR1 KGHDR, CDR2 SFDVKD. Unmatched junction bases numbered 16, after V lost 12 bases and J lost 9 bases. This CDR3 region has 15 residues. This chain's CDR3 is CASKRGGPRDTEQFF. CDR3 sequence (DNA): TGTGCCTCCAAGCGGGGGGGCCCCCGGGACACTGAGCAGTTCTTC.

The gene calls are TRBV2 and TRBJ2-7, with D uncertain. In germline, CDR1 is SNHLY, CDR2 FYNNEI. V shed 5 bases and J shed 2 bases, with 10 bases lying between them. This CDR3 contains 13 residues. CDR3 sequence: CASSSRTAYEQYF. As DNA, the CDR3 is TGTGCCAGCAGTTCGCGAACAGCCTACGAGCAGTACTTC.

The CDR3 DNA follows: TGTGCCAGCAGCAACTCGGCGGGGCCGAGGGCTTTCTTT. Amino acids: CASSNSAGPRAFF. The chain is built from TRBV6-5 and TRBJ1-1; possible D gene TRBD1, 5 bases. Between the trimmed V and J ends, which lost 6 bases and 11 bases, there was a span of 19 bases. Germline CDR1 reads MNHEY; CDR2 reads SVGAGI. There are 13 residues in the CDR3.

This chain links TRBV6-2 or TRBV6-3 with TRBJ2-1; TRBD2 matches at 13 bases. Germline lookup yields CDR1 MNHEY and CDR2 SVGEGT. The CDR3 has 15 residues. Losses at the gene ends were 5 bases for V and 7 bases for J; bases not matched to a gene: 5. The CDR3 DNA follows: TGTGCCAGCAGTCGCACGGGACTAGCGGGGAATGAGCAGTTCTTC. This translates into CASSRTGLAGNEQFF.

CDR3 in DNA: TGTGCCAGCAGCCATCCGGGACTAGCCCCCCGCGAGCAGTACTTC. It specifies CASSHPGLAPREQYF. V gene TRBV5-6 combines with J gene TRBJ2-7; 9 bases are shared with TRBD2. The V segment lost 4 bases and the J segment 6 bases; nucleotides outside the gene matches: 11. CDR3 length: 15 residues. Germline assignment: CDR1 SGHDT and CDR2 YYEEEE.

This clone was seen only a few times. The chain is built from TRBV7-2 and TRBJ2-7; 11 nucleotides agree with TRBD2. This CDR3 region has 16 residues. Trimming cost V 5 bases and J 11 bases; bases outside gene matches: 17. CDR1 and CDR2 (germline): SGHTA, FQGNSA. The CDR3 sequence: CASSPLTSGVGSWKYF. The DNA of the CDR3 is TGTGCCAGCAGCCCCCTGACTAGCGGGGTAGGATCTTGGAAGTACTTC.